Listed below are T cell receptor beta chains from one sample, sequenced in a study of blood T cells in healthy people across ages. TCRdb processed the 5' RACE reads anew with MiXCR; each CDR3 protein has one entry. The sample contains roughly 1.5 million distinct CDR3 sequences, less than 45% of which appear only once. Sequencing was done on a sample of blood. The receptors come from a woman in her late teens or twenties in good health. Each CDR3 is given with its conserved first and last residue. The D gene is left open where the match is weak.

D | J | V | CDR3
. | TRBJ2-1 | TRBV11-2 | CASSSLRGGPGQFF
. | TRBJ2-7 | TRBV7-2 | CASSTRPDYNEQYF
. | TRBJ1-2 | TRBV6-5 | CVSSPVARRVGYTF
TRBD2 | TRBJ2-1 | TRBV12-3/TRBV12-4 | CASRPLAGGYNEQFF
TRBD2 | TRBJ2-3 | TRBV20-1 | CSASVGTSPLSTDTQYF
TRBD1 | TRBJ1-1 | TRBV4-3 | CASSPRHPGGTQAFF
. | TRBJ1-5 | TRBV12-3/TRBV12-4 | CASSVSNSNQPQHF
TRBD1 | . | TRBV27 | CASSSPLRDRYNEQYF
. | TRBJ2-5 | TRBV11-2 | CACSSGFSGETQYF
TRBD2 | TRBJ2-3 | TRBV20-1 | CSATGGRGDTQYF
. | TRBJ2-1 | TRBV5-1 | CASSFGTLNEQFF
. | TRBJ1-3 | TRBV9 | CASSAGGTELPGNTIYF
. | TRBJ1-3 | TRBV28 | CASSPRLGSPGNTIYF
TRBD2 | TRBJ2-5 | TRBV6-5 | CASSYSWWGGLQETQYF
. | TRBJ2-1 | TRBV7-6 | CASSLKPWSSTLNEQFF
TRBD2 | TRBJ2-1 | TRBV20-1 | CSAREEGGPFNEQFF
TRBD1 | TRBJ1-1 | TRBV5-1 | CASTGTAEAFF
. | TRBJ2-4 | TRBV7-2 | CASSTSPRVENIQYF
. | TRBJ2-1 | TRBV6-2/TRBV6-3 | CASTLSRYNEQFF
TRBD2 | TRBJ2-7 | TRBV12-5 | CASGLNGLAGGEQYF
TRBD2 | TRBJ2-3 | TRBV6-5 | CASSYGRGFTDTQYF
TRBD2 | . | TRBV25-1 | CASSESRTSGRSFNYNEQYF
TRBD2 | TRBJ2-7 | TRBV7-6 | CASSSILAGGTYEQYF
. | TRBJ1-5 | TRBV19 | CASSMVFGPQHF
TRBD2 | TRBJ2-1 | TRBV20-1 | CSARTSGRSYEQFF
. | TRBJ1-1 | TRBV4-3 | CASSQNAGGFAQRAFF
. | TRBJ2-5 | TRBV19 | CASSSLTGSSEETQYF
. | TRBJ2-1 | TRBV27 | CASASGTHLHEQFF
TRBD1 | TRBJ2-1 | TRBV9 | CASSGGTRDRGLPPLLNEQFF
TRBD2 | TRBJ2-1 | TRBV20-1 | CSARDSLRTSGSGTRNEQFF
. | TRBJ2-4 | TRBV12-3/TRBV12-4 | CASSTHTGTPEPLVAKNIQYF
TRBD2 | TRBJ2-1 | TRBV7-9 | CASSLTGTTNNEQFF
. | TRBJ2-5 | TRBV7-9 | CASRALGETQYF
. | TRBJ1-2 | TRBV7-2 | CASSLDRSGALTYGYTF
. | TRBJ1-5 | TRBV27 | CASSLRGTTQPQHF
. | TRBJ1-5 | TRBV20-1 | CSATDTGYSNQPQHF